This record looks at one T cell receptor beta chain sequence and its context. TCRdb's table, derived via immunoSEQ multiplex PCR, lists solely in-frame clones and lacks some. The sample has over a thousand clones, about 83% seen once. The record originates from a study of immune evolution from preneoplasia to lung adenocarcinoma. After pathologic assessment, macro-dissection selected premalignant or tumor cells for extraction. The TCR comes from a person aged 60 to 85 with lung adenocarcinoma. Sequencing used FFPE tissue from an adenomatous hyperplasia lung lesion. Subset of the sample: atypical adenomatous hyperplasia (AAH), lung preneoplasia.

CDR3: CASSLASSGNEQFF. The CDR3 DNA is TGCGCCAGCAGCTTGGCGTCTAGCGGAAATGAGCAGTTCTTC. The chain has TRBV5-1 and TRBJ2-1; 7 bases line up with TRBD2. The germline V gene has CDR1 SGHRS and CDR2 YFSETQ. The CDR3 totals 14 residues. Losses at the gene ends were 0 bases for V and 7 bases for J; bases not matched to a gene: 4.